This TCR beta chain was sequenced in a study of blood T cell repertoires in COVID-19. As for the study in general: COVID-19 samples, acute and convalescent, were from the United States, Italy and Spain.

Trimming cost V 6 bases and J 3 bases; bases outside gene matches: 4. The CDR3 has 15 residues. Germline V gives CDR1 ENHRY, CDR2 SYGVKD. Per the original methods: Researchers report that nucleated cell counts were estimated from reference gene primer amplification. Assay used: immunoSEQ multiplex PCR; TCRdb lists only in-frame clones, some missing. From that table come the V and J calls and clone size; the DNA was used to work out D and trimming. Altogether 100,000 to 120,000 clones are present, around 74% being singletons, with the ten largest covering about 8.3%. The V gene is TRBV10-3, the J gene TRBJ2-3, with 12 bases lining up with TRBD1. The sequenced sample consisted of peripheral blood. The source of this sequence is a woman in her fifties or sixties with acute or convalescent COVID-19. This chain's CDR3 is CAISRDRGRTDTQYF. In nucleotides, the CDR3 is TGTGCCATCAGCAGGGACAGGGGGCGAACAGATACGCAGTATTTT.